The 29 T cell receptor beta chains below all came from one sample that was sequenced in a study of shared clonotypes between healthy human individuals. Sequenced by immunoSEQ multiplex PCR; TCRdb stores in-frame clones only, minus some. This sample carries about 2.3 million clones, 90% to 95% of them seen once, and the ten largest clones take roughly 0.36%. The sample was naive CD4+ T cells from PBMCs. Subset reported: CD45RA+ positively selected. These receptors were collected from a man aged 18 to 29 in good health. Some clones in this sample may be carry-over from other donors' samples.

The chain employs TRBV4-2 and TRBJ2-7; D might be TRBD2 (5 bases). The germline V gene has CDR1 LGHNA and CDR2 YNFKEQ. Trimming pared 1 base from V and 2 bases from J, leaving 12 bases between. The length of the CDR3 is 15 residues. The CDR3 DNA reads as TGTGCCAGCAGCCAAGCACCGGGATTAACCTACGAGCAGTACTTC. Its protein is CASSQAPGLTYEQYF.

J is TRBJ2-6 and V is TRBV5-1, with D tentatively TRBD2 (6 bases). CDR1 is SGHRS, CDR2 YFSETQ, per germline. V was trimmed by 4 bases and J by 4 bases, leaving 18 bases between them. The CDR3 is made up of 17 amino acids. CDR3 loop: CASSGVWGGPGANVLTF. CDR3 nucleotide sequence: TGCGCCAGCAGCGGGGTTTGGGGAGGTCCCGGGGCCAACGTCCTGACTTTC.

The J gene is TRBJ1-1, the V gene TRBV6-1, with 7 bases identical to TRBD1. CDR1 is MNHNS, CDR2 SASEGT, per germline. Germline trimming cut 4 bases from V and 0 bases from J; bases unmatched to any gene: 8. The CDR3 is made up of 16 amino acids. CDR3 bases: TGTGCCAGCAGTGGGGTTGCCGGGACAGTGAACACTGAAGCTTTCTTT. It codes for CASSGVAGTVNTEAFF.

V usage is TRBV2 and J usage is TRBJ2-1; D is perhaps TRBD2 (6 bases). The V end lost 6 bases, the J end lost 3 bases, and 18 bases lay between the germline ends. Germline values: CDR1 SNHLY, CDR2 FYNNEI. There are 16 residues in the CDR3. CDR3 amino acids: CASSPGGSGLYNEQFF. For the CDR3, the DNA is TGTGCCAGCAGCCCCGGAGGGAGCGGACTCTACAATGAGCAGTTCTTC.

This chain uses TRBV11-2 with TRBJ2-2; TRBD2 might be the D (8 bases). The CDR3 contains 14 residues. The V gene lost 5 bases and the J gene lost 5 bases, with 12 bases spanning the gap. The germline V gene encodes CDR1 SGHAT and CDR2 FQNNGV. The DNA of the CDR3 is TGTGCCAGCAGCCGGGAGGGGGCGACCGGGGAGCTGTTTTTT. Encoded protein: CASSREGATGELFF.

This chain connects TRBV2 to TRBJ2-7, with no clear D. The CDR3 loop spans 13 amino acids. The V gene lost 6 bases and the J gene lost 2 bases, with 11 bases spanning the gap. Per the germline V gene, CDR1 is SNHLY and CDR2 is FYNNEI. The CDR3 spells CASSLGSPYEQYF. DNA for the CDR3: TGTGCCAGCAGCCTCGGTAGCCCCTACGAGCAGTACTTC.

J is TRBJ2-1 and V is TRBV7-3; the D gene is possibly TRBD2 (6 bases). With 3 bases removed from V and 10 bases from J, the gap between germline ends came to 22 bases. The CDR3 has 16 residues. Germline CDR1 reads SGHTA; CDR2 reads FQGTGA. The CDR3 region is CASSFQAGLALGEQFF. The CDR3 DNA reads TGTGCCAGCAGCTTCCAAGCGGGTTTGGCTTTGGGGGAGCAGTTCTTC. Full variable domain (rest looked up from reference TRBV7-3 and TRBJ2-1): GAGVSQTPSNKVTEKGKYVELRCDPISGHTALYWYRQSLGQGPEFLIYFQGTGAADDSGLPNDRFFAVRPEGSVSTLKIQRTERGDSAVYLCASSFQAGLALGEQFFGPGTRLTVL.

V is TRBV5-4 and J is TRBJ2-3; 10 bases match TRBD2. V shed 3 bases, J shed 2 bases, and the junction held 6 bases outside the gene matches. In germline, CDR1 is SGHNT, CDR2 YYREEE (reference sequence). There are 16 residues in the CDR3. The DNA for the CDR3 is TGTGCCAGCAGCTCCAAAGCGGGAGGGCCCACAGATACGCAGTATTTT. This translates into CASSSKAGGPTDTQYF.

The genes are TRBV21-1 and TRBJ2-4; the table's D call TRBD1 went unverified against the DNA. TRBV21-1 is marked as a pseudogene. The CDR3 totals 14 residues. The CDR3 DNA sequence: TGTGCCAGCAGCAGTGGCAGGGCCAAAAACATTCAGTACTTC. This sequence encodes CASSSGRAKNIQYF.

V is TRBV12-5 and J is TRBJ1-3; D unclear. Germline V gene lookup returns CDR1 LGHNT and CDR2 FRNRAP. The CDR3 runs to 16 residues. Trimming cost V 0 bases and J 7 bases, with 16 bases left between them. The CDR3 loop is CASGLVPRFVNNTIYF. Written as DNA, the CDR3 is TGTGCTAGTGGTTTGGTACCCCGCTTCGTTAATAACACCATATATTTT.

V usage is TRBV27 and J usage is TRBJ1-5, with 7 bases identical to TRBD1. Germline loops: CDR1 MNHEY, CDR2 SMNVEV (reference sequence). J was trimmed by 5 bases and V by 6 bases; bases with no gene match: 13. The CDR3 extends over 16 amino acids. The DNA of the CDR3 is TGTGCCAGCAGCACTGGGCCGGGACAGTCAGATCAGCCCCAGCATTTT. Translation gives CASSTGPGQSDQPQHF.

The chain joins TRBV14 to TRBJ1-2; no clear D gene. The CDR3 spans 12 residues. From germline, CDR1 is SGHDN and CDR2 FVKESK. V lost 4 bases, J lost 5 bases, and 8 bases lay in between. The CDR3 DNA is TGTGCCAGCAGCCGGCGGGCTTATGGCTACACCTTC. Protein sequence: CASSRRAYGYTF.

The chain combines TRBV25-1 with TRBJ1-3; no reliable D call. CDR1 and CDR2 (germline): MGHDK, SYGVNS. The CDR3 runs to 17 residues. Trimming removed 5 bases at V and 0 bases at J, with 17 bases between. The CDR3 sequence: CASSPLGNPRSGNTIYF. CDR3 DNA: TGTGCCAGCAGTCCCCTAGGCAACCCTCGCTCTGGAAACACCATATATTTT.

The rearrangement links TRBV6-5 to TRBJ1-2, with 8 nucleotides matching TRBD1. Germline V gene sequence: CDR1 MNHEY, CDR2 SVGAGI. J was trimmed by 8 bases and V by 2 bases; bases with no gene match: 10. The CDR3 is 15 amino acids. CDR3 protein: CASSYRLDRVYGYTF. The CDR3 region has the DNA TGTGCCAGCAGTTACCGTCTGGACAGGGTGTACGGCTACACCTTC.

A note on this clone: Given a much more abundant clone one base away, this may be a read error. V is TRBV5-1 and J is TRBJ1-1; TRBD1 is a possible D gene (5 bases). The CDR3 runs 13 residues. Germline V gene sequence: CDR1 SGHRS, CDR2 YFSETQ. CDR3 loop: CASNLTVNTEAFF. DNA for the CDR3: TGCGCCAGCAACTTGACAGTGAACACTGAAGCTTTCTTT.

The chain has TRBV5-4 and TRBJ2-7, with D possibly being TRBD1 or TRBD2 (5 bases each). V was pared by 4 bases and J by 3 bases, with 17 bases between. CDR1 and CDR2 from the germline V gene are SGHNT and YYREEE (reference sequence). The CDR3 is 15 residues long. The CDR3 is CASSQAGANSYEQYF. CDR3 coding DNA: TGTGCCAGCAGCCAAGCCGGGGCCAACAGCTACGAGCAGTACTTC.

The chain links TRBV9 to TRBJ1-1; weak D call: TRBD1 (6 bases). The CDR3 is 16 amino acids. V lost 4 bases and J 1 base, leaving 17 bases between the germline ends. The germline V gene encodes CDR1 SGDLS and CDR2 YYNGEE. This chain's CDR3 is CASSTQTGGSNTEAFF. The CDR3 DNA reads TGTGCCAGCAGCACTCAGACAGGCGGTTCGAACACTGAAGCTTTCTTT.

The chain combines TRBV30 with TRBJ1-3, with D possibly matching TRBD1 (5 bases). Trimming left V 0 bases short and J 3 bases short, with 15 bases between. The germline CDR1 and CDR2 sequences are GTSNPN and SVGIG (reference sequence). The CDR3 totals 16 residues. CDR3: CAWSVSRAGSGNTIYF. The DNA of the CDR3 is TGTGCCTGGAGTGTAAGTCGAGCAGGGAGTGGAAACACCATATATTTT. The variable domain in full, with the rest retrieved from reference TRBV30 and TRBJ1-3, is SQTIHQWPATLVQPVGSPLSLECTVEGTSNPNLYWYRQAAGRGLQLLFYSVGIGQISSEVPQNLSASRPQDRQFILSSKKLLLSDSGFYLCAWSVSRAGSGNTIYFGEGSWLTVV.

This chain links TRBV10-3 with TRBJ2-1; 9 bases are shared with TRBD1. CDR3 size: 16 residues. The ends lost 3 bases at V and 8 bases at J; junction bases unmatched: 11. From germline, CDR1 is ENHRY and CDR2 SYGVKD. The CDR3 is CAISERGTGSADEQFF. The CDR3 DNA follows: TGTGCCATCAGTGAACGGGGGACAGGGTCGGCCGATGAGCAGTTCTTC.

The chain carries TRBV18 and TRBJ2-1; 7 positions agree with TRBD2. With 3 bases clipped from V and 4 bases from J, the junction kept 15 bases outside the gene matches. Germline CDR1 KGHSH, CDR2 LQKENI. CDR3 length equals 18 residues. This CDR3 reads CASSPRTSGFGAYNEQFF. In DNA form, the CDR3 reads TGTGCCAGCTCACCTAGGACTAGTGGTTTCGGAGCGTACAATGAGCAGTTCTTC.

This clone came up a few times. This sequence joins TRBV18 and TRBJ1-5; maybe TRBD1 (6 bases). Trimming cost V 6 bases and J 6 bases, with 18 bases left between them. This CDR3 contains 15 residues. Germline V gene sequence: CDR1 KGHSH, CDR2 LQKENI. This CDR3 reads CASSPGAQGLQPQHF. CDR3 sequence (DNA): TGTGCCAGCTCGCCGGGGGCCCAGGGCCTTCAGCCCCAGCATTTT.

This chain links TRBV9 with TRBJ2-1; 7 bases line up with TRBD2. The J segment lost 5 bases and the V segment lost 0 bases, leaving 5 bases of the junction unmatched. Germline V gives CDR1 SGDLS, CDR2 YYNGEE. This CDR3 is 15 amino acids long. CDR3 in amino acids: CASSVAWLADNEQFF. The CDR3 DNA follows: TGTGCCAGCAGCGTAGCCTGGCTAGCGGACAATGAGCAGTTCTTC.

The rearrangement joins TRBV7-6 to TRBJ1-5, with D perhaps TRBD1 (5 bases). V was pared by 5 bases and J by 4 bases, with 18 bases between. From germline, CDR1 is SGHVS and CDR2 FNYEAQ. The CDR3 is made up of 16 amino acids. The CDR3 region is CASSPTSGDHNQPQHF. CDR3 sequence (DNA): TGTGCCAGCAGCCCGACATCCGGGGACCATAATCAGCCCCAGCATTTT.

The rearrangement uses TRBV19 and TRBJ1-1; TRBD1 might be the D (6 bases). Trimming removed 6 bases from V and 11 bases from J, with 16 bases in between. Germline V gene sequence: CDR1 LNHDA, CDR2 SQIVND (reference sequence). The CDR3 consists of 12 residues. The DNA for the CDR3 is TGTGCCAGTAGCCGGGGGGGCTCCCAGGCTTTCTTT. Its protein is CASSRGGSQAFF.

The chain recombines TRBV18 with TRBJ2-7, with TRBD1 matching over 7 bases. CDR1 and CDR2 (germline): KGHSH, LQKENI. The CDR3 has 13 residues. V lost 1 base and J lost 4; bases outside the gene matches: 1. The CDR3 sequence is CASSPQQGYEQYF. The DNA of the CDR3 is TGTGCCAGCTCACCACAACAGGGGTACGAGCAGTACTTC.

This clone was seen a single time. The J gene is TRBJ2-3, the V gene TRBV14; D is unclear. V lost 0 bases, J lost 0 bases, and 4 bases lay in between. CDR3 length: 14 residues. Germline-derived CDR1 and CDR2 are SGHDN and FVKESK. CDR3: CASSQDISTDTQYF. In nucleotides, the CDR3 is TGTGCCAGCAGCCAAGATATAAGCACAGATACGCAGTATTTT.

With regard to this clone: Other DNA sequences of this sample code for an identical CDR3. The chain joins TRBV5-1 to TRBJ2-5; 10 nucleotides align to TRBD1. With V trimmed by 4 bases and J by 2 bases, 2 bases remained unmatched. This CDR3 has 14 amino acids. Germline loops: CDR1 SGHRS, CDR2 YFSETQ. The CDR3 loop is CASSTGQGQETQYF. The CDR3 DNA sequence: TGCGCCAGCAGCACGGGACAGGGGCAAGAGACCCAGTACTTC. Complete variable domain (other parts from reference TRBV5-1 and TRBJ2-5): KAGVTQTPRYLIKTRGQQVTLSCSPISGHRSVSWYQQTPGQGLQFLFEYFSETQRNKGNFPGRFSGRQFSNSRSEMNVSTLELGDSALYLCASSTGQGQETQYFGPGTRLLVL.

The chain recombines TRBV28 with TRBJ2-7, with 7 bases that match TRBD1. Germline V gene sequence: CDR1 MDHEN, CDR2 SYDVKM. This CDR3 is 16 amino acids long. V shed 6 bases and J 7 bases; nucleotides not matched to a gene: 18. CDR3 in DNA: TGTGCCAGCAGACCTTGGACAGGCCGAAATTTTGAAGAGCAGTACTTC. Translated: CASRPWTGRNFEEQYF.

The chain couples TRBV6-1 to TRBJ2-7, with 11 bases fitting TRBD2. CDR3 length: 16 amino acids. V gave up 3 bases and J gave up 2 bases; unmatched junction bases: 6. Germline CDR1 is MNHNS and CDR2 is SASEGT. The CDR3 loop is CASSDTGLAATYEQYF. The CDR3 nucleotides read TGTGCCAGCAGTGACACGGGACTAGCGGCCACCTACGAGCAGTACTTC.